This T cell receptor (beta chain) was sequenced during a study of blood T cell repertoires in COVID-19. Across the study: Sources were T cells, B-cell-depleted T cells, or PBMCs; the material itself was cDNA or gDNA.

Per the authors' pipeline: Reference gene primers were amplified, and this amplification served to estimate nucleated cell counts. Profiled with immunoSEQ multiplex PCR; TCRdb holds only in-frame clones, not every one. V, J and clone size reflect that table, while D and trimming were determined from the DNA. The table records approximately 280,000 clones, less than 85% of them present only once. This clone was seen only a few times. Participants' own reports of clinical history determined their cohort assignment. This CDR3 is built from 15 residues. J gave up 6 bases and V 1 base, and 4 bases lay outside the gene matches. Germline-derived CDR1 and CDR2 are SGHTA and FQGNSA.

Sequencing input: PBMCs or T cells enriched from blood (not recorded which). The chain links TRBV7-2 to TRBJ1-5, with 9 positions matching TRBD1. This sequence was found in a woman aged 45 to 65 who had recovered from COVID-19. The chain's CDR3 is CASSLDDRGFQPQHF. CDR3 DNA: TGTGCCAGCAGCTTAGACGACAGGGGGTTTCAGCCCCAGCATTTT.